The 18 T cell receptor beta chains below all came from one sample that was sequenced in a study of shared T cell receptors in the human thymus. Profiled with immunoSEQ multiplex PCR; TCRdb holds only in-frame clones, not every one. The sample contains about 660,000 clones, around 87% of which appear only once. These records were also assigned to another study, of human thymus T cells.

Sequenced sample: thymocytes. These receptors were taken from a boy in the first two years of life with a congenital heart defect.

This chain uses TRBV5-4 with TRBJ2-7, with D possibly being TRBD2 (6 bases). This CDR3 has 13 residues. V was pared by 5 bases and J by 1 base, with 10 bases between. Germline V gene data show CDR1 as SGHNT and CDR2 as YYREEE (reference sequence). Written as DNA, the CDR3 is TGTGCCAGCAGTAGCGGTTTTTCCTACGAGCAGTACTTC. Protein sequence: CASSSGFSYEQYF.

The chain uses TRBV7-9 and TRBJ2-3; 8 nucleotides line up with TRBD1. In germline, CDR1 is SEHNR, CDR2 FQNEAQ (reference sequence). This CDR3 is 19 amino acids long. With 5 bases clipped from V and 4 bases from J, the junction kept 20 bases outside the gene matches. CDR3 sequence (DNA): TGTGCCAGCAGCCAGCAGGGTGGGGCAGGGGGCGTGAGGGCAGATACGCAGTATTTT. Its protein is CASSQQGGAGGVRADTQYF.

The CDR3: CASSQVRQGGTYGYTF. The CDR3 DNA is TGTGCCAGCAGCCAAGTGCGGCAGGGTGGAACCTATGGCTACACCTTC. The V and J genes are TRBV14 and TRBJ1-2, with D tentatively TRBD1 (5 bases). The CDR3 length is 16 residues. Trimming took off 1 base at V and 4 bases at J, with 16 bases between the two ends. CDR1 and CDR2 from the germline V gene are SGHDN and FVKESK.

The chain employs TRBV28 and TRBJ2-7; TRBD1 agrees at 10 bases. The CDR3 has 15 residues. Trimming cost V 6 bases and J 2 bases; bases outside gene matches: 7. Per the germline V gene, CDR1 is MDHEN and CDR2 is SYDVKM. CDR3 protein: CASSIRTGGPYEQYF. Here the CDR3 DNA reads TGTGCCAGCAGCATTCGGACAGGGGGGCCCTACGAGCAGTACTTC.

The rearrangement links TRBV27 to TRBJ2-5, with 12 bases matching TRBD2. CDR1 MNHEY and CDR2 SMNVEV come from the germline V gene (reference sequence). The CDR3 extends over 18 amino acids. With 5 bases clipped from V and 3 bases from J, the junction kept 13 bases outside the gene matches. CDR3 DNA: TGTGCCAGCAGTACCCAACACGGACTAGCGGGACTTGAAGAGACCCAGTACTTC. Translation gives CASSTQHGLAGLEETQYF.

The count of this clone is one. The gene calls are TRBV29-1 and TRBJ2-6; 8 positions agree with TRBD1. Per germline, CDR1 SQVTM and CDR2 ANQGSEA. The CDR3 spans 16 residues. J was trimmed by 0 bases and V by 6 bases; bases with no gene match: 7. CDR3: CSVGQGANSGANVLTF. The DNA of the CDR3 is TGCAGCGTCGGACAGGGAGCCAACTCTGGGGCCAACGTCCTGACTTTC.

This chain joins TRBV4-3 and TRBJ2-3; the match to TRBD1 covers 7 bases. Germline CDR1 LGHNA, CDR2 YSLEER. With V trimmed by 1 base and J by 5 bases, 6 bases remained unmatched. The CDR3 contains 15 residues. The CDR3 DNA follows: TGCGCCAGCAGCCAAGGGTGGCAGGGGGAAGATACGCAGTATTTT. This translates into CASSQGWQGEDTQYF.

The chain has TRBV5-1 and TRBJ2-1, with D possibly being TRBD2 (5 bases). The length of the CDR3 is 15 residues. V was clipped by 4 bases and J by 3 bases, with 14 bases between them. Per the germline V gene, CDR1 is SGHRS and CDR2 is YFSETQ. CDR3: CASSPRGGRYNEQFF. The CDR3 coding sequence is TGCGCCAGCAGCCCCCGAGGCGGGCGCTACAATGAGCAGTTCTTC.

The V call is TRBV27, the J call TRBJ1-6; D is undetermined. Per the germline V gene, CDR1 is MNHEY and CDR2 is SMNVEV (reference sequence). Trimming removed 2 bases at V and 0 bases at J, with 8 bases between. The CDR3 is 16 residues long. The CDR3 loop is CASSLHGDSYNSPLHF. In nucleotides, the CDR3 is TGTGCCAGCAGTTTACACGGGGACTCCTATAATTCACCCCTCCACTTT.

This clone was recorded a few times. The rearrangement joins TRBV4-1 to TRBJ1-3; TRBD1 might be the D (5 bases). Trimming shortened V by 1 base and J by 9 bases, and 16 bases separated the two germline ends. Germline V gene data show CDR1 as MGHRA and CDR2 as YSYEKL. CDR3 length: 15 residues. Written as DNA, the CDR3 is TGCGCCAGCAGCCAAGTTCTTCAGGGAAGTAGCACCATATATTTT. Its protein product is CASSQVLQGSSTIYF.

The V and J genes are TRBV29-1 and TRBJ2-5; 15 nucleotides match TRBD2. This CDR3 has 17 residues. The germline CDR1 and CDR2 sequences are SQVTM and ANQGSEA. J was trimmed by 2 bases and V by 6 bases; bases with no gene match: 10. The CDR3 region has the DNA TGCAGCGTCCTGAGGACTAGCGGGGGGGCCTTTCAAGAGACCCAGTACTTC. Protein: CSVLRTSGGAFQETQYF.

The chain combines TRBV25-1 with TRBJ2-3; 8 nucleotides match TRBD1. Germline-derived CDR1 and CDR2 are MGHDK and SYGVNS. This CDR3 spans 17 amino acids. Trimming took 7 bases from V and 0 from J; bases not matched to a gene: 12. As DNA, the CDR3 is TGTGCCAGCACCCCAGACAGGGGATCTACTAGCACAGATACGCAGTATTTT. Its protein product is CASTPDRGSTSTDTQYF.

The chain combines TRBV7-6 with TRBJ2-3, with 11 bases aligning to TRBD2. The CDR3 consists of 15 residues. With V trimmed by 5 bases and J by 3 bases, 4 bases remained unmatched. The germline gives CDR1 SGHVS, CDR2 FNYEAQ. CDR3 region: CASSLTSGGTDTQYF. CDR3 DNA sequence: TGTGCCAGCAGCCTCACTAGCGGGGGTACAGATACGCAGTATTTT.

The chain carries TRBV27 and TRBJ2-1, with D uncertain. Germline CDR1 is MNHEY and CDR2 is SMNVEV (reference sequence). V lost 2 bases and J lost 1, with 15 bases in between. The CDR3 totals 17 residues. The DNA for the CDR3 is TGTGCCAGCAGTTTAACGGGTCGCAAACGTTCCTACAATGAGCAGTTCTTC. It yields the protein CASSLTGRKRSYNEQFF.

The rearrangement uses TRBV30 and TRBJ2-1; no reliable D call. The CDR3 loop spans 14 amino acids. Looked up from germline, CDR1 is GTSNPN and CDR2 is SVGIG (reference sequence). The V end lost 0 bases, the J end lost 2 bases, and 8 bases lay between the germline ends. The CDR3 reads CAWSVSPTYNEQFF. The CDR3, as DNA: TGTGCCTGGAGTGTAAGCCCGACCTACAATGAGCAGTTCTTC. The full variable domain, in which reference TRBV30 and TRBJ2-1 provide the parts outside the CDR3, is SQTIHQWPATLVQPVGSPLSLECTVEGTSNPNLYWYRQAAGRGLQLLFYSVGIGQISSEVPQNLSASRPQDRQFILSSKKLLLSDSGFYLCAWSVSPTYNEQFFGPGTRLTVL.

As DNA, the CDR3 is TGTGCCAGCAGCTGGCGGGAGTGGGGGCGCCCCTACGAGCAGTACTTC. It yields the protein CASSWREWGRPYEQYF. V gene TRBV11-2 combines with J gene TRBJ2-7; a weak D match, TRBD2 (7 bases). The CDR3 has 16 residues. V was shortened by 4 bases and J by 2 bases, with 18 bases between the two germline ends. Germline V gives CDR1 SGHAT, CDR2 FQNNGV.

The chain couples TRBV7-9 to TRBJ1-2; no definite D call. The CDR3 consists of 14 residues. The ends were cut back, 2 bases at V and 7 bases at J, with 14 bases in the middle. CDR1 is SEHNR and CDR2 is FQNEAQ in the germline V gene (reference sequence). The CDR3 loop is CASSLTPGLGGYTF. The CDR3 DNA follows: TGTGCCAGCAGCTTAACCCCGGGTTTAGGTGGCTACACCTTC.

This clone was observed a few times. This chain joins TRBV28 and TRBJ1-1, with D possibly matching TRBD1 (6 bases). The CDR3 totals 13 residues. Germline assignment: CDR1 MDHEN and CDR2 SYDVKM. Trimming removed 7 bases from V and 1 base from J, with 10 bases in between. The CDR3 sequence: CASNQTGNTEAFF. The CDR3 coding sequence is TGTGCCAGCAACCAGACAGGGAACACTGAAGCTTTCTTT.